This T cell receptor beta chain was identified in a study of T cell responses to AZD1222 COVID-19 vaccine. Findings and limits, study-wide: Scientists sampled the repertoires only once the peak T cell response had passed.

Clones were sequenced by immunoSEQ multiplex PCR, and TCRdb holds only the in-frame ones, with some missing. The data contain 95,000 to 150,000 clones, just over 85% of them singletons. Comment on this clone: Antigen unknown.

This material consisted of peripheral blood, taken on day 0 of AZD1222 vaccination. The clonotype originates from an adult in good health.

The CDR3 DNA reads TGTGCCAGCAGCTTAGAACGGAACGTCTATGGCTACACCTTC. Its translation is CASSLERNVYGYTF. This chain links TRBV7-2 with TRBJ1-2; no clear D gene. V was trimmed by 1 base and J by 4 bases, leaving 10 bases between them. The length of the CDR3 is 14 residues. Looked up from germline, CDR1 is SGHTA and CDR2 is FQGNSA. The whole variable domain, filled in from reference TRBV7-2 and TRBJ1-2, reads GAGVSQSPSNKVTEKGKDVELRCDPISGHTALYWYRQSLGQGLEFLIYFQGNSAPDKSGLPSDRFSAERTGGSVSTLTIQRTQQEDSAVYLCASSLERNVYGYTFGSGTRLTVV.